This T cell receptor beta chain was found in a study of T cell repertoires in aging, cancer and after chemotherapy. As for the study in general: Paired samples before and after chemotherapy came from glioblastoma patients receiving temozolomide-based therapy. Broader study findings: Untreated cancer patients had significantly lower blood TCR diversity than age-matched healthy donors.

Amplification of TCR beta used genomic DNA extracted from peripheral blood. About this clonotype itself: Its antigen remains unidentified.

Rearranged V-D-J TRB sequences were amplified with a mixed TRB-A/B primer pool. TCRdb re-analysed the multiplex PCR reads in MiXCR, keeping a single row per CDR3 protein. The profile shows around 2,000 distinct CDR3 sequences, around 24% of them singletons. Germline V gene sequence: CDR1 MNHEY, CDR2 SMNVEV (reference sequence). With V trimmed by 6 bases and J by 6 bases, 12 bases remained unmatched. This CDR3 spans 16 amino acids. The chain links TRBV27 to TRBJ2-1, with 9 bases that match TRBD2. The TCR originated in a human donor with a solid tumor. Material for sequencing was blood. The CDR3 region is CASSPLALAGSNEQFF. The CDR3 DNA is TGTGCCAGCAGCCCTTTAGCGCTAGCGGGGAGCAATGAGCAGTTCTTC.